This TCR beta chain was sequenced in a study of OX40 agonist ivuxolimab in advanced cancers. Sequenced by immunoSEQ multiplex PCR; TCRdb stores in-frame clones only, minus some. The table lists 35,000 to 50,000 clones, about nine tenths of them singletons. Study-wide findings and caveats: Dose levels from 0.1 to 3.0 mg/kg saw CD4+ and CD8+ blood T cells expand clonally by week 6.

Germline assignment: CDR1 LGHNA and CDR2 YSLEER. V lost 8 bases and J 4 bases, leaving 14 bases between the germline ends. The CDR3 loop spans 13 amino acids. This clone has only a few counts. The antigen is undetermined. This sample comprised CD4+ or CD8+ T cells sorted from blood, obtained in a trial of the OX40 agonist ivuxolimab. This chain connects TRBV4-3 to TRBJ1-1; D is possibly TRBD1 (6 bases). The sequence was obtained from an adult with an advanced solid tumor such as melanoma, head and neck, liver or kidney cancer. The CDR3 nucleotides read TGCGCCAGCGCACAGGAGGGGGGCACTGAAGCTTTCTTT. Its protein is CASAQEGGTEAFF.